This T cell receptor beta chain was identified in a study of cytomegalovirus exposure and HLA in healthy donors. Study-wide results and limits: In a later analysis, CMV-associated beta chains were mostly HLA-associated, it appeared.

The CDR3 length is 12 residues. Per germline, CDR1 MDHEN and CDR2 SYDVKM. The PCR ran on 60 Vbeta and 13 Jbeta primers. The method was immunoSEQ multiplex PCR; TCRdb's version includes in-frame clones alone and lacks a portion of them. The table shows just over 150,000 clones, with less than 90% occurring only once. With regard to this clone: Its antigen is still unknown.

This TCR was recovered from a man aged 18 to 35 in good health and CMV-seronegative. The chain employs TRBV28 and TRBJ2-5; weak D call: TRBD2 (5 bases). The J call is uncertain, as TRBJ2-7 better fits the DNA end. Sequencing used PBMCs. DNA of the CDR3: TGTGCCAGCAGACAGCGGCCCGGCGAGCAGTACTTC. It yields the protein CASRQRPGEQYF.